These T cell receptor beta chains were read from a single sample in a study of cytomegalovirus exposure and HLA in healthy donors. TCRdb's copy holds only in-frame clones and misses some; the assay was immunoSEQ multiplex PCR. The sample holds around 130,000 clones, more than 60% seen once. The sample taken for sequencing was PBMCs. The receptor set was obtained from a man younger than 30 in good health and CMV-seronegative. The CDR3 runs from the conserved cysteine through the conserved F or W. Fields, in order: clone size, CDR3 length, D gene, V gene, J gene, CDR3 DNA, CDR3 protein. D genes are given only for firm matches. Clone size is stated in some rows and not others, as once, few, many or a class when expanded.

abundance: .; len: 16; d_gene: .; v_gene: TRBV7-9; j_gene: TRBJ2-5; CDR3nt: TGTGCCAGCAGCATAAAAAACCGGGGGGCGAGGGAGACCCAGTACTTC; CDR3aa: CASSIKNRGARETQYF
abundance: .; len: 13; d_gene: .; v_gene: TRBV30; j_gene: TRBJ1-5; CDR3nt: TGTGCCTGGTCCCTCTCGGGCAATCAGCCCCAGCATTTT; CDR3aa: CAWSLSGNQPQHF
abundance: .; len: 17; d_gene: TRBD2; v_gene: TRBV5-4; j_gene: TRBJ2-7; CDR3nt: TGTGCCAGCAGCGGGGGAGGTGCTAGCGGGAGACTGCACGAGCAGTACTTC; CDR3aa: CASSGGGASGRLHEQYF
abundance: few; len: 14; d_gene: .; v_gene: TRBV10-3; j_gene: TRBJ2-2; CDR3nt: TGTGCCATCAGTGTAGGGGGGAACACCGGGGAGCTGTTTTTT; CDR3aa: CAISVGGNTGELFF
abundance: .; len: 14; d_gene: .; v_gene: TRBV9; j_gene: TRBJ1-1; CDR3nt: TGTGCCAGCAGCGTGGGAGCAATGAACACTGAAGCTTTCTTT; CDR3aa: CASSVGAMNTEAFF
abundance: .; len: 15; d_gene: TRBD1; v_gene: TRBV23-1; j_gene: TRBJ1-2; CDR3nt: TGCGCCAGCAGTCAATCAGGACAGGAAAACTATGGCTACACCTTC; CDR3aa: CASSQSGQENYGYTF
abundance: .; len: 16; d_gene: .; v_gene: TRBV7-9; j_gene: TRBJ2-3; CDR3nt: TGTGCCAGCAGCTTGCGAGGGAGAATTAGCACAGATACGCAGTATTTT; CDR3aa: CASSLRGRISTDTQYF
abundance: .; len: 17; d_gene: TRBD2; v_gene: TRBV11-2; j_gene: TRBJ2-5; CDR3nt: TGTGCCAGCACCCCTAACGTTTTAGCGGGAGATCAAGAGACCCAGTACTTC; CDR3aa: CASTPNVLAGDQETQYF
abundance: .; len: 14; d_gene: TRBD2; v_gene: TRBV11-2; j_gene: TRBJ2-7; CDR3nt: TGTGCCAGCAGCTTTTTAGCGGGGGGGCGGGAGCAGTACTTC; CDR3aa: CASSFLAGGREQYF
abundance: .; len: 14; d_gene: TRBD2; v_gene: TRBV5-4; j_gene: TRBJ2-7; CDR3nt: TGTGCCAGCAGCCTAGCGGGAGGGCTAGGCGAGCAGTACTTC; CDR3aa: CASSLAGGLGEQYF
abundance: .; len: 14; d_gene: .; v_gene: TRBV28; j_gene: TRBJ1-4; CDR3nt: TGTGCCAGCACCCTAATGGGGGCAGATGAAAAACTGTTTTTT; CDR3aa: CASTLMGADEKLFF
abundance: .; len: 16; d_gene: TRBD1; v_gene: TRBV30; j_gene: TRBJ2-7; CDR3nt: TGTGCCTGGAGTGCCCTGAGGGACAGAACCACCTACGAGCAGTACTTC; CDR3aa: CAWSALRDRTTYEQYF
abundance: .; len: 15; d_gene: TRBD1; v_gene: TRBV19; j_gene: TRBJ1-5; CDR3nt: TGTGCCAGTTCTACAGGGGGCATGATCAATCAGCCCCAGCATTTT; CDR3aa: CASSTGGMINQPQHF
abundance: .; len: 14; d_gene: TRBD1; v_gene: TRBV27; j_gene: TRBJ1-2; CDR3nt: TGTGCCAGCAGTGTAAACAGGGGAAGCAGTGGCTACACCTTC; CDR3aa: CASSVNRGSSGYTF
abundance: .; len: 16; d_gene: .; v_gene: TRBV7-3; j_gene: TRBJ2-1; CDR3nt: TGTGCCAGCAGCCTCCAGCCGGGAAGCACCTACAATGAGCAGTTCTTC; CDR3aa: CASSLQPGSTYNEQFF
abundance: .; len: 16; d_gene: TRBD1; v_gene: TRBV27; j_gene: TRBJ2-3; CDR3nt: TGTGCCAGCAGTTTTAGACAGGGGGCGAGGACAGATACGCAGTATTTT; CDR3aa: CASSFRQGARTDTQYF